This TCR beta chain was profiled in a study of T cell changes during pregnancy in multiple sclerosis. Assay: immunoSEQ multiplex PCR; the TCRdb copy retains only in-frame clones and omits some. The sample shows just under 50,000 clones, roughly 95% of them seen only once. Looked up from germline, CDR1 is SNHLY and CDR2 is FYNNEI. Trimming took 8 bases from V and 15 from J; bases not matched to a gene: 15. The CDR3 spans 13 residues. The sequence was collected from a female donor with multiple sclerosis, enrolled in a pregnancy study. The sample in question was CD4+ T cells from peripheral blood mononuclear cells, obtained in the third trimester of pregnancy. This rearrangement joins TRBV2 to TRBJ2-1, with 8 positions matching TRBD2. CDR3 loop: CASRVAGPQDPFF. The CDR3 region has the DNA TGTGCCAGCCGAGTAGCGGGGCCGCAAGATCCGTTCTTC.